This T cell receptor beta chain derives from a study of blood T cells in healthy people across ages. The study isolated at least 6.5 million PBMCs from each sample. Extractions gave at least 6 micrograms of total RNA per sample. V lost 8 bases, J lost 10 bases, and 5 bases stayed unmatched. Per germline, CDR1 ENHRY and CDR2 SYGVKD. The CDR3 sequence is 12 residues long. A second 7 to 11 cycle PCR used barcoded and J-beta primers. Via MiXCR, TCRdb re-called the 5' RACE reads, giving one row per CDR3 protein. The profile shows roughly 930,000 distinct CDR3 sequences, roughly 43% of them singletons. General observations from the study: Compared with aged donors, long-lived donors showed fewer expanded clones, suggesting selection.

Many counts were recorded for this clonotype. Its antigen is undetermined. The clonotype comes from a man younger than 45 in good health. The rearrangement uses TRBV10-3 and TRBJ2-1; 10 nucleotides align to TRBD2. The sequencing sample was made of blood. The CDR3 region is CAIGGSGGEQFF. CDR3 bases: TGTGCCATCGGCGGTAGCGGGGGGGAGCAGTTCTTC.